Presented here are 20 T cell receptor beta chains from one specimen sequenced in a study of T cell repertoires in cytomegalovirus infection. TCRdb re-derived calls from the reads in MiXCR, one entry per CDR3 protein. The repertoire consists of about 130,000 distinct CDR3 sequences, with 7% to 9.5% occurring once and the leading ten covering around 9.1%. The sample comprised PBMCs. These receptors all come from a human donor in good health (CMV status not recorded). Some clones in this sample may be carry-over from other donors' samples.

At least ten counts were recorded for this clonotype. The gene calls are TRBV11-2 and TRBJ1-1; D gene uncertain. CDR1 and CDR2 (germline): SGHAT, FQNNGV. This CDR3 is built from 14 residues. The V and J ends lost 3 bases and 0 bases respectively, with 8 bases between them. The CDR3 protein is CASSFPGLNTEAFF. CDR3 in DNA: TGTGCCAGCAGCTTCCCCGGATTGAACACTGAAGCTTTCTTT.

Ten or more counts support this clonotype. The chain links TRBV7-9 to TRBJ2-3; D not resolved. Germline CDR1 is SEHNR and CDR2 is FQNEAQ (reference sequence). Trimming pared 5 bases from V and 6 bases from J, leaving 12 bases between. CDR3 length: 13 amino acids. The chain's CDR3 is CASSLAKSDTQYF. Written as DNA, the CDR3 is TGTGCCAGCAGCCTCGCCAAGTCGGATACGCAGTATTTT.

This chain uses TRBV9 with TRBJ1-1; D is ambiguous. Trimming stripped 0 bases from V and 5 bases from J, with 8 bases between. In germline, CDR1 is SGDLS, CDR2 YYNGEE. This CDR3 has 13 residues. CDR3 protein: CASSVVVGTEAFF. For the CDR3, the DNA is TGTGCCAGCAGCGTAGTGGTGGGGACTGAAGCTTTCTTT.

This clonotype was recorded many times. The CDR3: CASRPSQGLTEAFF. CDR3 sequence (DNA): TGTGCCAGCAGGCCCTCACAGGGACTCACTGAAGCTTTCTTT. The genes are TRBV6-2 or TRBV6-3 and TRBJ1-1; TRBD1 might be the D (6 bases). Trimming left V 6 bases short and J 4 bases short, with 15 bases between. Germline V CDR1 and CDR2: MNHEY, SVGEGT. The CDR3 length is 14 residues.

Of note for this clonotype: A junction end diverges from the germline sequence, so it may reflect a read error. The CDR3 region has the DNA TGCGCCAACAGCTTGGAGGGCACGGCCGCTGAGACCCAGTACTTC. It yields the protein CANSLEGTAAETQYF. The chain carries TRBV5-1 and TRBJ2-5; weak D call: TRBD2 (6 bases). The germline gives CDR1 SGHRS, CDR2 YFSETQ. There are 15 residues in the CDR3. Full variable domain (missing parts from reference TRBV5-1 and TRBJ2-5): KAGVTQTPRYLIKTRGQQVTLSCSPISGHRSVSWYQQTPGQGLQFLFEYFSETQRNKGNFPGRFSGRQFSNSRSEMNVSTLELGDSALYLCANSLEGTAAETQYFGPGTRLLVL.

Ten or more counts support this clonotype. The rearrangement links TRBV28 to TRBJ2-3, with a tentative D call TRBD2 (5 bases). The CDR3 spans 15 residues. The germline V gene encodes CDR1 MDHEN and CDR2 SYDVKM. V shed 5 bases and J shed 3 bases, with 15 bases lying between them. The CDR3 DNA follows: TGTGCCAGCAGTACACCCGGGGTATATACAGATACGCAGTATTTT. This translates into CASSTPGVYTDTQYF.

This clonotype was seen repeatedly, ten times or more. This chain uses TRBV6-5 with TRBJ2-5, with TRBD1 matching 8 bases. V lost 1 base, J lost 10 bases, and 5 bases stayed unmatched. Germline-derived CDR1 and CDR2 are MNHEY and SVGAGI. CDR3 length: 13 residues. The CDR3, as DNA: TGTGCCAGCAGTTACTTCAGGGGGCTGGTCCAGTACTTC. It is translated as CASSYFRGLVQYF.

This clonotype came up a few times. This chain links TRBV6-6 with TRBJ2-2; TRBD2 aligns across 11 bases. Per the germline V gene, CDR1 is MNHNY and CDR2 is SVGAGI (reference sequence). Losses at the gene ends were 6 bases for V and 3 bases for J; bases not matched to a gene: 3. The CDR3 is 15 residues long. CDR3 sequence (DNA): TGTGCCAGCAGCCTAGCGGGGGGCTACACCGGGGAGCTGTTTTTT. Residues: CASSLAGGYTGELFF.

The chain carries TRBV18 and TRBJ2-7; D is unclear. V shed 2 bases and J shed 0 bases, with 11 bases lying between them. The CDR3 contains 15 residues. Germline V lookup: CDR1 KGHSH, CDR2 LQKENI. The CDR3 DNA reads TGTGCCAGCTCACCAACGGCGCTAAGCTCCTACGAGCAGTACTTC. It codes for CASSPTALSSYEQYF.

This clonotype was recorded at least ten times. V and J are TRBV28 and TRBJ1-1; D may be TRBD1 (5 bases). Germline-derived CDR1 and CDR2 are MDHEN and SYDVKM. Trimming took off 6 bases at V and 0 bases at J, with 11 bases between the two ends. The CDR3 consists of 14 residues. CDR3 loop: CASRSGLLNTEAFF. The CDR3 bases are TGTGCCAGCAGATCAGGGCTATTGAACACTGAAGCTTTCTTT. Full variable domain (missing parts from reference TRBV28 and TRBJ1-1): DVKVTQSSRYLVKRTGEKVFLECVQDMDHENMFWYRQDPGLGLRLIYFSYDVKMKEKGDIPEGYSVSREKKERFSLILESASTNQTSMYLCASRSGLLNTEAFFGQGTRLTVV.

This clonotype appeared many times. This chain uses TRBV5-1 with TRBJ2-5, with D unclear. The germline V gene encodes CDR1 SGHRS and CDR2 YFSETQ. This CDR3 spans 13 amino acids. Trimming took off 0 bases at V and 5 bases at J, with 8 bases between the two ends. The CDR3 is CASSLDGRETQYF. The CDR3 region has the DNA TGCGCCAGCAGCTTGGACGGTCGGGAGACCCAGTACTTC.

This clonotype was seen at least ten times. The junction departs from the called germline gene at one end, perhaps through a read error. The V gene is TRBV4-1, the J gene TRBJ1-1, with D possibly TRBD1 on 5 matching bases. Germline CDR1 reads MGHRA; CDR2 reads YSYEKL. The CDR3 covers 13 residues. The CDR3 here is CASRDGGSTEAFF. The CDR3, as DNA: TGTGCCAGCAGGGACGGAGGGAGCACTGAAGCTTTCTTT.

This clonotype was counted between two and nine times. This rearrangement joins TRBV3-1 to TRBJ2-1; TRBD2 might be the D (6 bases). This CDR3 is 12 amino acids long. The V and J ends lost 5 bases and 9 bases respectively, with 11 bases between them. Germline V gives CDR1 LGHDT, CDR2 YNNKEL (reference sequence). The CDR3 is CASSLLAGEQFF. DNA for the CDR3: TGTGCCAGCAGCTTACTAGCTGGTGAGCAGTTCTTC.

This clonotype was observed a few times. The V gene is TRBV5-4, the J gene TRBJ1-5; D not certain. V dropped 1 base and J dropped 4 bases, with 12 bases sitting between them. Germline CDR1 is SGHNT and CDR2 is YYREEE (reference sequence). The CDR3 is 15 amino acids. This CDR3 is CASSLSPMRNQPQHF. The CDR3, as DNA: TGTGCCAGCAGCTTGTCGCCTATGAGAAATCAGCCCCAGCATTTT.

Ten or more counts support this clonotype. The rearrangement links TRBV20-1 to TRBJ1-1, with a weak D call TRBD1 (6 bases). The CDR3 has 14 amino acids. Germline CDR1 DFQATT, CDR2 SNEGSKA (reference sequence). V lost 1 base and J 3 bases, leaving 12 bases between the germline ends. The CDR3, as DNA: TGCAGTGCTAGAGTTGGGGGGGCCGACACTGAAGCTTTCTTT. Translating it yields CSARVGGADTEAFF.

This clonotype was counted ten times or more. This chain joins TRBV28 and TRBJ2-1, with 7 bases identical to TRBD1. Trimming took 9 bases from V and 5 from J; bases not matched to a gene: 7. The CDR3 is 13 residues long. The germline V gene encodes CDR1 MDHEN and CDR2 SYDVKM. The CDR3 is CARDRVPHNEQFF. The CDR3 DNA follows: TGTGCCAGAGACAGGGTCCCTCACAATGAGCAGTTCTTC.

There are many counts of this clonotype. The chain carries TRBV6-6 and TRBJ1-2; tentative D call: TRBD1 (6 bases). The CDR3 runs to 17 residues. With 0 bases removed from V and 4 bases from J, the gap between germline ends came to 18 bases. The germline V gene encodes CDR1 MNHNY and CDR2 SVGAGI (reference sequence). CDR3 nucleotide sequence: TGTGCCAGCAGTTACTCGAAGGGGTCAGGGGAGACCTATGGCTACACCTTC. Amino acids: CASSYSKGSGETYGYTF.

The chain joins TRBV18 to TRBJ2-5, with 11 bases that match TRBD2. The CDR3 totals 17 residues. Germline-derived CDR1 and CDR2 are KGHSH and LQKENI. The J segment lost 9 bases and the V segment lost 0 bases, leaving 12 bases of the junction unmatched. The CDR3 DNA reads TGTGCCAGCTCACCACCGCTACTAGCGGGGGCCGGGGAGGCCCAGTACTTC. Protein sequence: CASSPPLLAGAGEAQYF.

The chain recombines TRBV5-1 with TRBJ1-1; D is ambiguous. Germline loops: CDR1 SGHRS, CDR2 YFSETQ. V was clipped by 0 bases and J by 4 bases, with 13 bases between them. The CDR3 loop spans 15 amino acids. The CDR3 DNA reads as TGCGCCAGCAGCTTGGGCTTTTCGGAGGGCACTGAAGCTTTCTTT. The encoded protein is CASSLGFSEGTEAFF.

For this clonotype: This may be a read error: a much more frequent sequence differs by one nucleotide. This sequence joins TRBV9 and TRBJ1-4, with 10 nucleotides matching TRBD1. Germline CDR1 and CDR2: SGDLS and YYNGEE. CDR3 length: 16 amino acids. The CDR3 sequence: CTSSEGQGRTREKLFF. The CDR3 DNA follows: TGTACCAGCAGCGAGGGACAGGGGCGAACGAGGGAAAAACTGTTTTTT.